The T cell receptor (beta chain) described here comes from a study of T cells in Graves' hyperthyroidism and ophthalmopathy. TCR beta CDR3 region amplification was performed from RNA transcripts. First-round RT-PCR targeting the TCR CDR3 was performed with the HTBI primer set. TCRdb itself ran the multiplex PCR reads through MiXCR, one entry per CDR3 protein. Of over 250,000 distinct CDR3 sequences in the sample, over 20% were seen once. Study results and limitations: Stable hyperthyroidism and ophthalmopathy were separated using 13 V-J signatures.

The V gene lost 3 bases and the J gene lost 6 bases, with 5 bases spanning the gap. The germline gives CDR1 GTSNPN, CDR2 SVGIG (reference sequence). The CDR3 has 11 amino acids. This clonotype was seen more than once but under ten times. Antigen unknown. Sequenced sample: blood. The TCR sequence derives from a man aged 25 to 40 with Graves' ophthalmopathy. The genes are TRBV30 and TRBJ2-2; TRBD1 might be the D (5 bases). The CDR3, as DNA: TGTGCCTGGAGACAGGCCGGGGAGCTGTTTTTT. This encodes CAWRQAGELFF.